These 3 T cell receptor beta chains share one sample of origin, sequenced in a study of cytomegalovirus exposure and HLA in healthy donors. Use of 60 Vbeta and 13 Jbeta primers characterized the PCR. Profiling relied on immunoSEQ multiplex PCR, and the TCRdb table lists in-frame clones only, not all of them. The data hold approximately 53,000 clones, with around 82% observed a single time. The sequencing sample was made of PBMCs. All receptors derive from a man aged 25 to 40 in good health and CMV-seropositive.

In DNA form, the CDR3 reads TGTGCCAGCAGCCAACTGGGCAGGGGGGACTACACCTTC. This codes for CASSQLGRGDYTF. The V and J genes are TRBV14 and TRBJ1-2; 7 nucleotides line up with TRBD1. V trimming: 2 bases; J trimming: 10 bases; junction bases outside the gene matches: 7. This CDR3 is 13 amino acids long. Germline CDR1 SGHDN, CDR2 FVKESK.

CDR3: CASSFAAGQANYGYTF. The CDR3 region has the DNA TGTGCCAGCAGCTTTGCCGCGGGACAGGCGAACTATGGCTACACCTTC. The genes are TRBV7-3 and TRBJ1-2, with 8 bases aligning to TRBD1. Germline CDR1 reads SGHTA; CDR2 reads FQGTGA. The CDR3 is 16 amino acids. Trimming took 3 bases from V and 2 from J; bases not matched to a gene: 8. The full variable domain, completed using reference TRBV7-3 and TRBJ1-2, is GAGVSQTPSNKVTEKGKYVELRCDPISGHTALYWYRQSLGQGPEFLIYFQGTGAADDSGLPNDRFFAVRPEGSVSTLKIQRTERGDSAVYLCASSFAAGQANYGYTFGSGTRLTVV.

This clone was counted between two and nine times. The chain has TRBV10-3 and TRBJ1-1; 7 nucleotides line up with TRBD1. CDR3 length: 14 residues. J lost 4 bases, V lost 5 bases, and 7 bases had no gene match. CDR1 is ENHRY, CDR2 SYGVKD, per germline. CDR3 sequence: CAISSQGSTTEAFF. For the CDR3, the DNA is TGTGCCATCAGTTCACAGGGGTCGACCACTGAAGCTTTCTTT.